This passage covers 19 T cell receptor beta chains from one sample sequenced in a study of blood T cell repertoires in COVID-19. TCRdb keeps only in-frame clones here, not all; method: immunoSEQ multiplex PCR. The repertoire holds about 190,000 clones, with approximately 90% as singletons. Material for sequencing was peripheral blood. The receptor set was obtained from a woman aged 70-85 years with COVID-19, enrolled during active disease.

The V gene is TRBV10-3, the J gene TRBJ1-4; D gene unclear. The length of the CDR3 is 14 residues. V lost 3 bases, J lost 7 bases, and 12 bases lay in between. The germline gives CDR1 ENHRY, CDR2 SYGVKD. The CDR3: CAISDREVGEKLFF. DNA for the CDR3: TGTGCCATCAGTGATCGAGAGGTTGGTGAAAAACTGTTTTTT.

The J gene is TRBJ2-1, the V gene TRBV11-3; 12 bases line up with TRBD2. With 1 base clipped from V and 8 bases from J, the junction kept 3 bases outside the gene matches. Germline lookup yields CDR1 SGHNT and CDR2 YENEEA. CDR3 length: 15 residues. DNA of the CDR3: TGTGCCAGCAGCTTAGCCGGGACTAGCGGGTATGAGCAGTTCTTC. Its translation: CASSLAGTSGYEQFF.

The chain employs TRBV9 and TRBJ2-5; D gene ambiguous. The CDR3 runs to 15 residues. V was shortened by 2 bases and J by 1 base, with 12 bases between the two germline ends. Per the germline V gene, CDR1 is SGDLS and CDR2 is YYNGEE. The DNA of the CDR3 is TGTGCCAGCAGCGTGAGCGTTAGCTCCCAAGAGACCCAGTACTTC. Translating gives CASSVSVSSQETQYF.

The gene calls are TRBV7-2 and TRBJ1-2; TRBD1 matches 8 bases. The germline gives CDR1 SGHTA, CDR2 FQGNSA. J gave up 4 bases and V 6 bases, and 4 bases lay outside the gene matches. This CDR3 is 13 amino acids long. DNA of the CDR3: TGTGCCAGCAGTCACGACAGGGGCTATGGCTACACCTTC. Translating gives CASSHDRGYGYTF.

The V gene is TRBV19, the J gene TRBJ2-7; 7 bases agree with TRBD1. The germline gives CDR1 LNHDA, CDR2 SQIVND (reference sequence). This CDR3 region has 13 residues. J gave up 9 bases and V 0 bases, and 5 bases lay outside the gene matches. CDR3 protein: CASSIETGLMQYF. The DNA for the CDR3 is TGTGCCAGTAGTATAGAGACAGGGTTAATGCAGTACTTC.

This chain joins TRBV29-1 and TRBJ2-1; TRBD2 matches at 10 bases. The V gene end was trimmed by 5 bases and the J gene end by 5 bases; junction bases not matched to a gene: 9. Germline loops: CDR1 SQVTM, CDR2 ANQGSEA. The CDR3 is 15 amino acids. In DNA form, the CDR3 reads TGCAGCGTTAAATTGTCCAGCGGGAGGGACAATGAGCAGTTCTTC. Residues: CSVKLSSGRDNEQFF.

This chain uses TRBV15 with TRBJ1-5; D uncertain. Germline V gene lookup returns CDR1 LNHNV and CDR2 YYDKDF (reference sequence). CDR3 length: 15 amino acids. The ends were cut back, 1 base at V and 3 bases at J, with 10 bases in the middle. The CDR3 bases are TGTGCCACCAGCAGAGGACTCCAAAACAATCAGCCCCAGCATTTT. Encoded protein: CATSRGLQNNQPQHF.

The chain recombines TRBV4-2 with TRBJ2-1; 7 bases agree with TRBD2. Losses at the gene ends were 4 bases for V and 3 bases for J; bases not matched to a gene: 12. Germline lookup yields CDR1 LGHNA and CDR2 YNFKEQ. The length of the CDR3 is 17 residues. CDR3: CASSLRSGEGYYNEQFF. The CDR3 DNA reads as TGTGCCAGCAGCCTCCGGTCGGGGGAGGGCTACTACAATGAGCAGTTCTTC.

The DNA for the CDR3 is TGTGCCAGCAGCTTAGGGGGCGCGGATGGCTACACCTTC. Translated: CASSLGGADGYTF. The chain is built from TRBV5-4 and TRBJ1-2; 7 bases map to TRBD1. Germline CDR1 is SGHNT and CDR2 is YYREEE (reference sequence). After removal of 2 bases from V and 6 bases from J, the junction contained 4 bases not matched to a gene. The CDR3 loop spans 13 amino acids.

This clone was seen a few times. This chain uses TRBV19 with TRBJ2-3; 9 nucleotides line up with TRBD2. Germline CDR1 and CDR2: LNHDA and SQIVND (reference sequence). V shed 4 bases and J 2 bases; nucleotides not matched to a gene: 1. This CDR3 is built from 14 residues. CDR3 nucleotides: TGTGCCAGTAGTACTAGCGGGAACACAGATACGCAGTATTTT. Protein product: CASSTSGNTDTQYF.

The chain has TRBV19 and TRBJ1-2, with 7 bases matching TRBD1. The CDR3 is 16 residues long. Germline-derived CDR1 and CDR2 are LNHDA and SQIVND (reference sequence). V was clipped by 5 bases and J by 5 bases; unmatched bases: 14. The CDR3: CASSPRDSRGSYGYTF. The DNA for the CDR3 is TGTGCCAGTAGTCCCCGGGACAGTCGCGGATCATATGGCTACACCTTC.

This clone was counted once. This rearrangement joins TRBV7-9 to TRBJ2-3, with 12 bases lining up with TRBD2. The germline V gene has CDR1 SEHNR and CDR2 FQNEAQ (reference sequence). V was pared by 3 bases and J by 2 bases, with 9 bases of the junction left unmatched. CDR3 size: 18 residues. The CDR3 region has the DNA TGTGCCAGCAGCTTTGGGCTAGCGGGAGGGCCTGACACAGATACGCAGTATTTT. Encoded protein: CASSFGLAGGPDTDTQYF.

V is TRBV2 and J is TRBJ1-3; D ambiguous. CDR3 length: 14 residues. Germline CDR1 is SNHLY and CDR2 is FYNNEI. V lost 8 bases to trimming and J lost 5 bases, with 16 bases between them. The chain's CDR3 is CASSRRKPRNTIYF. The CDR3 DNA reads TGTGCCAGCTCCCGGCGGAAGCCGAGAAACACCATATATTTT.

The chain carries TRBV10-3 and TRBJ1-1; D is undetermined. The CDR3 loop spans 13 amino acids. V was cut by 5 bases and J by 1 base, with 8 bases left in between. CDR1 is ENHRY and CDR2 is SYGVKD in the germline V gene. The CDR3 loop reads CAISPRENTEAFF. The CDR3 coding sequence is TGTGCCATCAGTCCCCGGGAGAACACTGAAGCTTTCTTT.

The CDR3 region is CASSSPGGNYGYTF. In DNA, the CDR3 is TGTGCCAGCAGTTCCCCGGGGGGGAACTATGGCTACACCTTC. The chain combines TRBV27 with TRBJ1-2; D is perhaps TRBD1 (5 bases). This CDR3 spans 14 amino acids. Germline CDR1 and CDR2: MNHEY and SMNVEV (reference sequence). The V end was cut by 4 bases, the J end by 2 bases, with 11 bases between.

CDR3 coding DNA: TGTGCCAGCAGTCGTAGCGTTTACGAGCAGTACTTC. As protein: CASSRSVYEQYF. The J gene is TRBJ2-7, the V gene TRBV28; possible D gene TRBD2, 5 bases. CDR1 and CDR2 (germline): MDHEN, SYDVKM. This CDR3 region has 12 residues. The V end lost 5 bases, the J end lost 4 bases, and 9 bases lay between the germline ends.

V and J are TRBV18 and TRBJ1-3, with a tentative D call TRBD1 (6 bases). This CDR3 is built from 15 residues. The V end lost 5 bases, the J end lost 4 bases, and 15 bases lay between the germline ends. Per germline, CDR1 KGHSH and CDR2 LQKENI. This CDR3 reads CASSATGISGNTIYF. CDR3 DNA: TGTGCCAGCTCAGCAACAGGGATATCAGGAAACACCATATATTTT.

V usage is TRBV2 and J usage is TRBJ1-4, with 7 positions matching TRBD1. The CDR3 runs 14 residues. The J segment lost 5 bases and the V segment lost 5 bases, leaving 5 bases of the junction unmatched. CDR1 is SNHLY and CDR2 is FYNNEI in the germline V gene. CDR3 region: CASSKTGRNEKLFF. For the CDR3, the DNA is TGTGCCAGCAGTAAGACAGGGCGGAATGAAAAACTGTTTTTT.

CDR3: CASSMISGAYEQYF. CDR3 nucleotides: TGTGCCAGTAGTATGATTTCAGGGGCATACGAGCAGTACTTC. V gene TRBV19 combines with J gene TRBJ2-7, with D perhaps TRBD1 (6 bases). Per germline, CDR1 LNHDA and CDR2 SQIVND (reference sequence). Trimming removed 3 bases at V and 4 bases at J, with 13 bases between. CDR3 length equals 14 residues.